The 22 T cell receptor beta chains below all came from one sample that was sequenced in a study of blood T cell repertoires in COVID-19 (dated by TCRdb to 2018 to 2021). Libraries were prepared through the immunoSEQ multiplex PCR assay. TCRdb's version of the immuneACCESS table is confined to in-frame rearrangements and falls short of the full clone set. An unresolved V gene accounts for under half of the shortfall where checked; the remainder is of unknown origin. The sample profile shows some 200,000 clones; 85% to 90% of them were found once. 1.4% to 1.5% of the sample is held by the ten biggest clonotypes. Sequencing input: peripheral blood. These receptor sequences come from a man aged 18 to 29 with active or convalescent COVID-19.

This clone came up a few times. J is TRBJ2-1 and V is TRBV29-1, with 8 bases matching TRBD1. The CDR3 is 11 residues long. V was pared by 6 bases and J by 6 bases, with 1 base of the junction left unmatched. The V gene's germline CDR1 is SQVTM and CDR2 ANQGSEA. The CDR3: CSVDRGNEQFF. As DNA, the CDR3 is TGCAGCGTAGACAGGGGCAATGAGCAGTTCTTC.

V is TRBV7-2 and J is TRBJ2-7; D possibly corresponds to TRBD2 (7 bases). V was clipped by 5 bases and J by 4 bases, with 18 bases between them. The CDR3 is 15 residues long. Germline assignment: CDR1 SGHTA and CDR2 FQGNSA. CDR3 sequence: CASSRGAAGPYEQYF. The CDR3 nucleotides are TGTGCCAGCAGCCGGGGGGCGGCTGGCCCTTACGAGCAGTACTTC. The complete variable domain, with remaining parts taken from reference TRBV7-2 and TRBJ2-7, reads GAGVSQSPSNKVTEKGKDVELRCDPISGHTALYWYRQSLGQGLEFLIYFQGNSAPDKSGLPSDRFSAERTGGSVSTLTIQRTQQEDSAVYLCASSRGAAGPYEQYFGPGTRLTVT.

The chain recombines TRBV11-1 with TRBJ2-1; TRBD2 matches at 7 bases. With V trimmed by 2 bases and J by 10 bases, 2 bases remained unmatched. The V gene's germline CDR1 is SGHAT and CDR2 FQDESV (reference sequence). The CDR3 totals 12 residues. CDR3 nucleotides: TGTGCCAGCAGCTTATGGGAGGGGGAGCAGTTCTTC. Its translation: CASSLWEGEQFF.

The chain joins TRBV19 to TRBJ1-2, with D tentatively TRBD1 (5 bases). Germline CDR1 reads LNHDA; CDR2 reads SQIVND (reference sequence). CDR3 length: 14 amino acids. Trimming left V 5 bases short and J 9 bases short, with 19 bases between. CDR3 sequence reads: CASSLQASDGRYTF. The CDR3 nucleotides are TGTGCCAGTAGTCTACAGGCATCCGACGGCCGCTACACCTTC. The full variable domain, its missing parts supplied by reference TRBV19 and TRBJ1-2, is DGGITQSPKYLFRKEGQNVTLSCEQNLNHDAMYWYRQDPGQGLRLIYYSQIVNDFQKGDIAEGYSVSREKKESFPLTVTSAQKNPTAFYLCASSLQASDGRYTFGSGTRLTVV.

The chain employs TRBV27 and TRBJ2-7, with 9 bases aligning to TRBD1. The CDR3 has 14 residues. Germline values: CDR1 MNHEY, CDR2 SMNVEV (reference sequence). Losses at the gene ends were 4 bases for V and 4 bases for J; bases not matched to a gene: 5. CDR3 nucleotide sequence: TGTGCCAGCAGTTCGGGACAGGGACTGTACGAGCAGTACTTC. Protein sequence: CASSSGQGLYEQYF.

The CDR3 nucleotides read TGTGCCAGCAGTGTCGGGAGGACCTTCTACAATGAGCAGTTCTTC. Its translation is CASSVGRTFYNEQFF. The chain recombines TRBV27 with TRBJ2-1, with 7 bases fitting TRBD2. Germline-derived CDR1 and CDR2 are MNHEY and SMNVEV (reference sequence). The CDR3 contains 15 residues. The junction had 7 bases not matched to a gene; V was cut back by 5 bases and J by 3 bases.

The CDR3 DNA sequence: TGTGCCAGCAGCCCACGGGACTCCCGTGCGACCGGGGAGCTGTTTTTT. It translates to CASSPRDSRATGELFF. V usage is TRBV9 and J usage is TRBJ2-2, with D perhaps matching TRBD2 (6 bases). The V gene's germline CDR1 is SGDLS and CDR2 YYNGEE. The CDR3 is made up of 16 amino acids. V was shortened by 4 bases and J by 5 bases, with 18 bases between the two germline ends.

The V gene is TRBV6-1, the J gene TRBJ2-7; tentative D call: TRBD1 (5 bases). Germline lookup yields CDR1 MNHNS and CDR2 SASEGT. Trimming shortened V by 1 base and J by 3 bases, and 13 bases separated the two germline ends. The CDR3 loop spans 15 amino acids. CDR3 nucleotides: TGTGCCAGCAGTGAAGACCTACCAGGGTTCTACGAGCAGTACTTC. Translating gives CASSEDLPGFYEQYF.

The count of this clone is one. This chain uses TRBV27 with TRBJ2-7; the match to TRBD1 covers 12 bases. Germline trimming cut 0 bases from V and 5 bases from J; bases unmatched to any gene: 11. CDR1 is MNHEY and CDR2 is SMNVEV in the germline V gene (reference sequence). There are 18 residues in the CDR3. The CDR3 sequence is CASSLSLLPGQGAHEQYF. CDR3 sequence (DNA): TGTGCCAGCAGTTTATCTCTTCTTCCGGGACAGGGGGCCCACGAGCAGTACTTC.

The V and J genes are TRBV5-4 and TRBJ2-1, with 11 bases that match TRBD2. J gave up 10 bases and V 4 bases, and 10 bases lay outside the gene matches. The CDR3 runs 15 residues. Germline lookup yields CDR1 SGHNT and CDR2 YYREEE (reference sequence). CDR3 bases: TGTGCCAGCAGCCTAACGACTAGCGGGATAAAAGAGCAGTTCTTC. This translates into CASSLTTSGIKEQFF.

This chain connects TRBV18 to TRBJ2-3, with TRBD2 matching over 13 bases. Germline V CDR1 and CDR2: KGHSH, LQKENI. Losses at the gene ends were 3 bases for V and 6 bases for J; bases not matched to a gene: 9. CDR3 length: 17 residues. CDR3 sequence reads: CASSPPGLAGVGDTQYF. CDR3 bases: TGTGCCAGCTCACCCCCTGGACTAGCGGGAGTTGGGGATACGCAGTATTTT.

The V and J genes are TRBV3-1 (or the pseudogene TRBV3-2) and TRBJ2-1; TRBD2 matches 15 bases. CDR3 length equals 16 residues. From germline, CDR1 is LGHDT and CDR2 YNNKEL (reference sequence). Germline trimming cut 4 bases from V and 9 bases from J; bases unmatched to any gene: 7. The CDR3 is CASSPGTSGRLGEQFF. DNA for the CDR3: TGTGCCAGCAGCCCAGGGACTAGCGGGAGGTTAGGTGAGCAGTTCTTC.

The DNA for the CDR3 is TGTGCCAGCAGCTTCCGGGCGGGACAGACCTTGAACACTGAAGCTTTCTTT. Amino acids: CASSFRAGQTLNTEAFF. The rearrangement joins TRBV11-2 to TRBJ1-1, with TRBD1 matching over 7 bases. The CDR3 covers 17 residues. V was clipped by 3 bases and J by 0 bases; unmatched bases: 10. CDR1 SGHAT and CDR2 FQNNGV come from the germline V gene.

This chain connects TRBV11-2 to TRBJ2-7; no clear D. This CDR3 comprises 15 residues. Trimming pared 1 base from V and 2 bases from J, leaving 12 bases between. Germline lookup yields CDR1 SGHAT and CDR2 FQNNGV. Here the CDR3 reads CASSLVPVQAYEQYF. CDR3 sequence (DNA): TGTGCCAGCAGCTTAGTTCCCGTGCAGGCCTACGAGCAGTACTTC. The entire variable domain, with the rest obtained from reference TRBV11-2 and TRBJ2-7, is as follows: EAGVAQSPRYKIIEKRQSVAFWCNPISGHATLYWYQQILGQGPKLLIQFQNNGVVDDSQLPKDRFSAERLKGVDSTLKIQPAKLEDSAVYLCASSLVPVQAYEQYFGPGTRLTVT.

In this sample, this clone turned up once. The CDR3 DNA reads as TGTGCCAGCAGCCAAGGGGGGGTGGATGAAAAACTGTTTTTT. As protein: CASSQGGVDEKLFF. The rearrangement links TRBV28 to TRBJ1-4; perhaps TRBD1 as D (6 bases). This CDR3 contains 14 residues. Germline V gives CDR1 MDHEN, CDR2 SYDVKM. The V gene lost 6 bases and the J gene lost 6 bases, with 14 bases spanning the gap. The complete variable domain, with remaining parts taken from reference TRBV28 and TRBJ1-4, reads DVKVTQSSRYLVKRTGEKVFLECVQDMDHENMFWYRQDPGLGLRLIYFSYDVKMKEKGDIPEGYSVSREKKERFSLILESASTNQTSMYLCASSQGGVDEKLFFGSGTQLSVL.

The V and J genes are TRBV19 and TRBJ1-1; D remains ambiguous. Germline V lookup: CDR1 LNHDA, CDR2 SQIVND (reference sequence). V shed 5 bases and J shed 5 bases, with 12 bases lying between them. The CDR3 loop spans 13 amino acids. The CDR3 reads CASSSGLRTEAFF. The CDR3 coding sequence is TGTGCCAGTAGTTCGGGTTTACGGACTGAAGCTTTCTTT.

This chain links TRBV6-4 with TRBJ2-3; 9 bases are a match to TRBD2. Germline CDR1 and CDR2: MRHNA and SNTAGT. The CDR3 is 15 residues long. J lost 2 bases, V lost 5 bases, and 5 bases had no gene match. In DNA form, the CDR3 reads TGTGCCAGCAGTCCGGGACTAGCATCCACAGATACGCAGTATTTT. Translation gives CASSPGLASTDTQYF.

The chain links TRBV4-2 to TRBJ2-1, with TRBD2 identical over 9 bases. CDR1 is LGHNA, CDR2 YNFKEQ, per germline. This CDR3 spans 16 amino acids. After removal of 1 base from V and 2 bases from J, the junction contained 3 bases not matched to a gene. Written as DNA, the CDR3 is TGTGCCAGCAGCCAAGGGGCTAGCGGGACCTACAATGAGCAGTTCTTC. It is translated as CASSQGASGTYNEQFF.

The rearrangement uses TRBV5-1 and TRBJ2-1, with 12 positions matching TRBD2. This CDR3 contains 17 residues. Germline CDR1 reads SGHRS; CDR2 reads YFSETQ. Unmatched junction bases numbered 5, after V lost 1 base and J lost 3 bases. This chain's CDR3 is CASSLPTSGSIYNEQFF. In nucleotides, the CDR3 is TGCGCCAGCAGCTTGCCGACTAGCGGGAGTATCTACAATGAGCAGTTCTTC.

The rearrangement joins TRBV5-6 to TRBJ2-5, with unresolved D. V was clipped by 2 bases and J by 5 bases, with 7 bases between them. There are 12 residues in the CDR3. Per germline, CDR1 SGHDT and CDR2 YYEEEE. CDR3 residues: CASSLRRETQYF. CDR3 sequence (DNA): TGTGCCAGCAGCTTACGGCGGGAGACCCAGTACTTC.

The chain couples TRBV30 to TRBJ1-1, with D tentatively TRBD1 (6 bases). The ends were cut back, 8 bases at V and 3 bases at J, with 16 bases in the middle. Looked up from germline, CDR1 is GTSNPN and CDR2 is SVGIG (reference sequence). This CDR3 comprises 13 residues. CDR3 DNA sequence: TGTGCCGCCGAACCTCAGGGGCACACTGAAGCTTTCTTT. Its translation is CAAEPQGHTEAFF.

The rearrangement uses TRBV11-2 and TRBJ2-7; 8 bases line up with TRBD1. V was pared by 5 bases and J by 2 bases, with 2 bases of the junction left unmatched. Germline V gives CDR1 SGHAT, CDR2 FQNNGV. The CDR3 is made up of 13 amino acids. This CDR3 reads CASSEDRAYEQYF. DNA for the CDR3: TGTGCCAGCAGCGAGGACAGGGCCTACGAGCAGTACTTC.